This passage covers 16 T cell receptor beta chains from one sample sequenced in a study of graft-versus-host responses after intestinal transplantation. Profiling relied on immunoSEQ multiplex PCR, and the TCRdb table lists in-frame clones only, not all of them. The sample consists of 84,000 or so clones, approximately 92% of them appearing once. These receptors have no known antigen. The sample was unstimulated CD8+ T cells sorted from spleen or lymph node cells, taken before transplant. All receptors derive from a human donor who was the organ donor for an intestinal transplant.

This chain connects TRBV4-1 to TRBJ1-5; D gene ambiguous. The CDR3 runs 14 residues. Trimming took 1 base from V and 0 from J, leaving 4 bases between them. Germline CDR1 and CDR2: MGHRA and YSYEKL. The CDR3 sequence: CASSQGLSNQPQHF. The CDR3 nucleotides read TGCGCCAGCAGCCAAGGTCTTAGCAATCAGCCCCAGCATTTT.

The chain combines TRBV5-1 with TRBJ2-7, with D possibly TRBD1 on 5 matching bases. There are 13 residues in the CDR3. CDR1 and CDR2 (germline): SGHRS, YFSETQ. Trimming took 2 bases from V and 4 from J, leaving 10 bases between them. CDR3 loop: CASSFRVGYEQYF. CDR3 sequence (DNA): TGCGCCAGCAGCTTCAGGGTGGGGTACGAGCAGTACTTC.

J is TRBJ2-7 and V is TRBV7-3, with 10 nucleotides matching TRBD1. Germline-derived CDR1 and CDR2 are SGHTA and FQGTGA. The CDR3 loop spans 14 amino acids. J was trimmed by 2 bases and V by 5 bases; bases with no gene match: 3. CDR3 sequence (DNA): TGTGCCAGCAGCCCTGGGACAGGGGCCTACGAGCAGTACTTC. Protein: CASSPGTGAYEQYF.

The chain is built from TRBV6-1 and TRBJ2-6, with a possible D match to TRBD1 (5 bases). Germline lookup yields CDR1 MNHNS and CDR2 SASEGT. The CDR3 has 14 amino acids. V was cut by 6 bases and J by 0 bases, with 6 bases left in between. As DNA, the CDR3 is TGTGCCAGCAGGGACACCTCTGGGGCCAACGTCCTGACTTTC. Translating gives CASRDTSGANVLTF.

The V gene is TRBV4-1, the J gene TRBJ2-3; 8 positions match TRBD1. Germline assignment: CDR1 MGHRA and CDR2 YSYEKL. The CDR3 is 15 residues long. With 3 bases clipped from V and 1 base from J, the junction kept 3 bases outside the gene matches. CDR3 sequence: CASSQRGQGTDTQYF. In nucleotides, the CDR3 is TGCGCCAGCAGCCAGAGGGGACAGGGCACAGATACGCAGTATTTT.

The chain combines TRBV28 with TRBJ2-7; 8 nucleotides match TRBD2. CDR1 is MDHEN and CDR2 is SYDVKM in the germline V gene. The length of the CDR3 is 16 residues. Unmatched junction bases numbered 9, after V lost 3 bases and J lost 2 bases. CDR3 nucleotide sequence: TGTGCCAGCAGTTTGAACTCAGCGGGAGCCCCCTACGAGCAGTACTTC. It translates to CASSLNSAGAPYEQYF.

This clone was observed a single time. V gene TRBV7-9 combines with J gene TRBJ2-3, with TRBD2 identical over 8 bases. Germline V gene data show CDR1 as SEHNR and CDR2 as FQNEAQ (reference sequence). J was trimmed by 3 bases and V by 1 base; bases with no gene match: 6. The CDR3 runs to 16 residues. CDR3 residues: CASSLGSGGETDTQYF. As DNA, the CDR3 is TGTGCCAGCAGCTTAGGTTCCGGGGGGGAAACAGATACGCAGTATTTT.

The chain has TRBV9 and TRBJ2-1; 7 nucleotides match TRBD2. V shed 2 bases, J shed 5 bases, and the junction held 7 bases outside the gene matches. Germline V gene data show CDR1 as SGDLS and CDR2 as YYNGEE. CDR3 length: 15 residues. The CDR3 sequence: CASSVGGSRNNEQFF. The CDR3 nucleotides are TGTGCCAGCAGCGTTGGCGGGAGTCGTAACAATGAGCAGTTCTTC.

This rearrangement joins TRBV6-1 to TRBJ1-2, with D uncertain. The CDR3 has 15 amino acids. The V end lost 5 bases, the J end lost 8 bases, and 21 bases lay between the germline ends. CDR1 MNHNS and CDR2 SASEGT come from the germline V gene. DNA of the CDR3: TGTGCCAGCAGTACCCCGGCAGGTTTCCCCTACGGCTACACCTTC. Translation: CASSTPAGFPYGYTF.

The CDR3 reads CASSVAGDNEQFF. Written as DNA, the CDR3 is TGTGCCAGCAGCGTAGCCGGAGACAATGAGCAGTTCTTC. V usage is TRBV9 and J usage is TRBJ2-1; D call uncertain. This CDR3 is 13 amino acids long. From germline, CDR1 is SGDLS and CDR2 YYNGEE. V shed 0 bases and J shed 5 bases, with 6 bases lying between them.

The chain has TRBV18 and TRBJ1-2, with D unclear. The CDR3 totals 16 residues. Per germline, CDR1 KGHSH and CDR2 LQKENI. V dropped 5 bases and J dropped 4 bases, with 20 bases sitting between them. The CDR3 here is CASSSQEAALSYGYTF. The CDR3 DNA follows: TGTGCCAGCTCATCCCAGGAAGCCGCCTTGAGCTATGGCTACACCTTC.

V is TRBV11-2 and J is TRBJ2-1, with D perhaps TRBD2 (5 bases). Germline CDR1 and CDR2: SGHAT and FQNNGV. The V end was cut by 2 bases, the J end by 6 bases, with 11 bases between. This CDR3 has 14 residues. The CDR3 sequence is CASSLTPSSNEQFF. Here the CDR3 DNA reads TGTGCCAGCAGCTTAACCCCTAGCTCCAATGAGCAGTTCTTC. Supplemented by reference TRBV11-2 and TRBJ2-1, the full variable domain reads EAGVAQSPRYKIIEKRQSVAFWCNPISGHATLYWYQQILGQGPKLLIQFQNNGVVDDSQLPKDRFSAERLKGVDSTLKIQPAKLEDSAVYLCASSLTPSSNEQFFGPGTRLTVL.

The chain has TRBV10-3 and TRBJ1-1; D not certain. Germline assignment: CDR1 ENHRY and CDR2 SYGVKD. V was clipped by 2 bases and J by 3 bases, with 13 bases between them. The CDR3 length is 15 residues. The CDR3 protein is CAISEPSGLHTEAFF. The CDR3 region has the DNA TGTGCCATCAGTGAGCCCTCCGGGTTGCACACTGAAGCTTTCTTT.

V usage is TRBV27 and J usage is TRBJ2-7; the D is unclear. Trimming left V 5 bases short and J 4 bases short, with 9 bases between. The CDR3 totals 12 residues. Germline assignment: CDR1 MNHEY and CDR2 SMNVEV (reference sequence). The CDR3 sequence: CASSPTIYEQYF. As DNA, the CDR3 is TGTGCCAGCAGTCCCACTATTTACGAGCAGTACTTC.

The rearrangement joins TRBV6-1 to TRBJ2-5; TRBD1 matches 7 bases. Per the germline V gene, CDR1 is MNHNS and CDR2 is SASEGT. Unmatched junction bases numbered 7, after V lost 6 bases and J lost 0 bases. The CDR3 contains 15 residues. The CDR3 loop reads CASSHLTGHQETQYF. The CDR3 DNA sequence: TGTGCCAGCAGCCACCTGACAGGGCACCAAGAGACCCAGTACTTC.

J is TRBJ2-2 and V is TRBV13; D is possibly TRBD2 (5 bases). The CDR3 has 17 amino acids. The germline V gene encodes CDR1 PRHDT and CDR2 FYEKMQ (reference sequence). The ends were cut back, 3 bases at V and 4 bases at J, with 18 bases in the middle. CDR3 in DNA: TGTGCCAGCAGCTTGAGATTAGTCGGTGGGAGCACCGGGGAGCTGTTTTTT. It codes for CASSLRLVGGSTGELFF.